The 13 T cell receptor beta chains in this list originate from one sample, sequenced in a study of shared clonotypes between healthy human individuals. The method was immunoSEQ multiplex PCR; TCRdb's version includes in-frame clones alone and lacks a portion of them. Of 330,000 or so clones in the sample, under 80% were seen once. Specimen: memory CD4+ T cells sorted from blood. Specified subset: CD45RA-negative fraction. The receptors were gathered from a man aged 25 to 40 in good health.

The chain uses TRBV10-2 and TRBJ2-1; D is uncertain. Trimming shortened V by 6 bases and J by 10 bases, and 13 bases separated the two germline ends. The CDR3 extends over 12 amino acids. The germline V gene encodes CDR1 WSHSY and CDR2 SAAADI. The CDR3 region has the DNA TGCGCCAGCAGGGCCCCCCTACGGGAGCAGTTCTTC. Its translation: CASRAPLREQFF.

CDR3: CASSRVREGGETQYF. The CDR3 DNA is TGTGCCAGCAGCCGTGTGAGGGAGGGAGGAGAGACCCAGTACTTC. This chain connects TRBV4-2 to TRBJ2-5, with 7 bases that match TRBD2. Germline V lookup: CDR1 LGHNA, CDR2 YNFKEQ. V lost 4 bases to trimming and J lost 4 bases; unmatched junction nucleotides: 9. The CDR3 is 15 amino acids.

The chain links TRBV5-1 to TRBJ1-1, with D possibly being TRBD1 (5 bases). Germline loops: CDR1 SGHRS, CDR2 YFSETQ. CDR3 length: 14 residues. Trimming removed 4 bases from V and 4 bases from J, with 14 bases in between. CDR3: CASSLGPGRTEAFF. The CDR3 nucleotides read TGCGCCAGCAGCCTGGGGCCAGGGCGCACTGAAGCTTTCTTT. The full variable domain, completed using reference TRBV5-1 and TRBJ1-1, is KAGVTQTPRYLIKTRGQQVTLSCSPISGHRSVSWYQQTPGQGLQFLFEYFSETQRNKGNFPGRFSGRQFSNSRSEMNVSTLELGDSALYLCASSLGPGRTEAFFGQGTRLTVV.

The rearrangement uses TRBV5-6 and TRBJ2-7, with D possibly matching TRBD2 (7 bases). There are 16 residues in the CDR3. Germline CDR1 reads SGHDT; CDR2 reads YYEEEE. V shed 0 bases and J shed 0 bases, with 13 bases lying between them. CDR3 loop: CASSLDRGARSYEQYF. The CDR3 region has the DNA TGTGCCAGCAGCTTGGATCGGGGGGCCCGCTCCTACGAGCAGTACTTC.

The CDR3 region is CSAGVYEQYF. In nucleotides, the CDR3 is TGTTCCGCGGGAGTCTACGAGCAGTACTTC. This chain joins TRBV30 and TRBJ2-7; 7 bases agree with TRBD2. There are 10 residues in the CDR3. Germline V gene lookup returns CDR1 GTSNPN and CDR2 SVGIG (reference sequence).

The chain couples TRBV30 to TRBJ1-3; D uncertain. Germline loops: CDR1 GTSNPN, CDR2 SVGIG (reference sequence). The CDR3 has 17 amino acids. V was pared by 2 bases and J by 2 bases, with 19 bases between. For the CDR3, the DNA is TGTGCCTGGAGTAAAACCCCAGGCAGGTCTCCTGGAAACACCATATATTTT. Its translation: CAWSKTPGRSPGNTIYF. Together with reference TRBV30 and TRBJ1-3, the CDR3 gives the full variable domain: SQTIHQWPATLVQPVGSPLSLECTVEGTSNPNLYWYRQAAGRGLQLLFYSVGIGQISSEVPQNLSASRPQDRQFILSSKKLLLSDSGFYLCAWSKTPGRSPGNTIYFGEGSWLTVV.

The V gene is TRBV5-1, the J gene TRBJ2-3, with a tentative D call TRBD1 (5 bases). Germline V lookup: CDR1 SGHRS, CDR2 YFSETQ. CDR3 length: 14 residues. With 2 bases removed from V and 0 bases from J, the gap between germline ends came to 7 bases. CDR3 loop: CASSFQGSTDTQYF. CDR3 sequence (DNA): TGCGCCAGCAGCTTCCAGGGTAGCACAGATACGCAGTATTTT. Supplemented by reference TRBV5-1 and TRBJ2-3, the full variable domain reads KAGVTQTPRYLIKTRGQQVTLSCSPISGHRSVSWYQQTPGQGLQFLFEYFSETQRNKGNFPGRFSGRQFSNSRSEMNVSTLELGDSALYLCASSFQGSTDTQYFGPGTRLTVL.

The V gene is TRBV6-6, the J gene TRBJ2-4; 7 nucleotides align to TRBD1. Germline CDR1 reads MNHNY; CDR2 reads SVGAGI (reference sequence). The CDR3 covers 13 residues. V lost 4 bases, J lost 13 bases, and 10 bases stayed unmatched. The CDR3 coding sequence is TGTGCCAGCAGTTCCGTGAAGGGACAGCAGCAGTACTTC. Protein product: CASSSVKGQQQYF.

The gene calls are TRBV28 and TRBJ2-3; 9 bases map to TRBD1. The CDR3 has 16 residues. With V trimmed by 6 bases and J by 2 bases, 9 bases remained unmatched. Germline V CDR1 and CDR2: MDHEN, SYDVKM. The CDR3 sequence is CASSPPRTGATDTQYF. The DNA for the CDR3 is TGTGCCAGCAGCCCCCCCCGGACAGGGGCCACAGATACGCAGTATTTT.

V gene TRBV7-6 combines with J gene TRBJ2-5; no clear D gene. Trimming shortened V by 1 base and J by 4 bases, and 4 bases separated the two germline ends. From germline, CDR1 is SGHVS and CDR2 FNYEAQ. The CDR3 loop spans 12 amino acids. The CDR3 sequence is CASSLGVETQYF. The CDR3 nucleotides are TGTGCCAGCAGCTTAGGGGTAGAGACCCAGTACTTC.

The chain employs TRBV14 and TRBJ2-7, with unresolved D. The germline CDR1 and CDR2 sequences are SGHDN and FVKESK. Between the trimmed V and J ends, which lost 4 bases and 2 bases, there was a span of 9 bases. This CDR3 has 13 residues. CDR3 bases: TGTGCCAGCAGCCTACCACAGACCTACGAGCAGTACTTC. It yields the protein CASSLPQTYEQYF.

The genes are TRBV28 and TRBJ2-5, with 7 bases lining up with TRBD2. This CDR3 has 13 residues. Germline V gene data show CDR1 as MDHEN and CDR2 as SYDVKM. The J segment lost 2 bases and the V segment lost 5 bases, leaving 2 bases of the junction unmatched. CDR3: CASSRDYQETQYF. The CDR3 nucleotides read TGTGCCAGCAGTCGGGACTATCAAGAGACCCAGTACTTC.

V and J are TRBV7-6 and TRBJ2-2; 9 nucleotides match TRBD2. The CDR3 runs to 16 residues. Germline V gene lookup returns CDR1 SGHVS and CDR2 FNYEAQ. Germline trimming cut 5 bases from V and 4 bases from J; bases unmatched to any gene: 8. This CDR3 reads CASSPEAGGSTGELFF. In nucleotides, the CDR3 is TGTGCCAGCAGCCCCGAGGCGGGAGGGTCCACCGGGGAGCTGTTTTTT.